A single sample is the source of the 3 T cell receptor beta chains below, sequenced in a study of T cells in Graves' hyperthyroidism and ophthalmopathy. The investigators amplified TCR beta CDR3 regions from RNA transcripts. In the first-round RT-PCR of the TCR CDR3, the HTBI primer set was used. TCRdb re-called the multiplex PCR reads with MiXCR, one entry per CDR3 protein. This table has roughly 170,000 distinct CDR3 sequences, less than 10% appearing once. Sample: blood. The receptors come from a woman aged 18 to 35 with Graves' hyperthyroidism that later progressed to Graves' ophthalmopathy.

This clonotype was recorded at least ten times. The chain employs TRBV6-2 or TRBV6-3 and TRBJ1-5, with 8 bases aligning to TRBD1. There are 16 residues in the CDR3. The germline CDR1 and CDR2 sequences are MNHEY and SVGEGT. J lost 5 bases, V lost 7 bases, and 13 bases had no gene match. CDR3 amino acids: CASKIGRGRADQPQHF. As DNA, the CDR3 is TGTGCCAGCAAAATAGGCAGGGGGCGTGCGGATCAGCCCCAGCATTTT.

V gene TRBV9 combines with J gene TRBJ2-1, with D possibly being TRBD2 (6 bases). V dropped 0 bases and J dropped 10 bases, with 17 bases sitting between them. The CDR3 spans 15 residues. CDR1 is SGDLS, CDR2 YYNGEE, per germline. The CDR3 sequence is CASSVEDSSGLEQFF. DNA for the CDR3: TGTGCCAGCAGCGTAGAGGATTCGAGCGGGCTAGAGCAGTTCTTC.

The table lists this clonotype with many counts. The chain carries TRBV6-1 and TRBJ2-1; D remains unclear. This CDR3 has 12 amino acids. Germline lookup yields CDR1 MNHNS and CDR2 SASEGT. With 2 bases removed from V and 10 bases from J, the gap between germline ends came to 9 bases. This CDR3 reads CASSESVLEQFF. CDR3 DNA sequence: TGTGCCAGCAGTGAAAGTGTTCTGGAGCAGTTCTTC.